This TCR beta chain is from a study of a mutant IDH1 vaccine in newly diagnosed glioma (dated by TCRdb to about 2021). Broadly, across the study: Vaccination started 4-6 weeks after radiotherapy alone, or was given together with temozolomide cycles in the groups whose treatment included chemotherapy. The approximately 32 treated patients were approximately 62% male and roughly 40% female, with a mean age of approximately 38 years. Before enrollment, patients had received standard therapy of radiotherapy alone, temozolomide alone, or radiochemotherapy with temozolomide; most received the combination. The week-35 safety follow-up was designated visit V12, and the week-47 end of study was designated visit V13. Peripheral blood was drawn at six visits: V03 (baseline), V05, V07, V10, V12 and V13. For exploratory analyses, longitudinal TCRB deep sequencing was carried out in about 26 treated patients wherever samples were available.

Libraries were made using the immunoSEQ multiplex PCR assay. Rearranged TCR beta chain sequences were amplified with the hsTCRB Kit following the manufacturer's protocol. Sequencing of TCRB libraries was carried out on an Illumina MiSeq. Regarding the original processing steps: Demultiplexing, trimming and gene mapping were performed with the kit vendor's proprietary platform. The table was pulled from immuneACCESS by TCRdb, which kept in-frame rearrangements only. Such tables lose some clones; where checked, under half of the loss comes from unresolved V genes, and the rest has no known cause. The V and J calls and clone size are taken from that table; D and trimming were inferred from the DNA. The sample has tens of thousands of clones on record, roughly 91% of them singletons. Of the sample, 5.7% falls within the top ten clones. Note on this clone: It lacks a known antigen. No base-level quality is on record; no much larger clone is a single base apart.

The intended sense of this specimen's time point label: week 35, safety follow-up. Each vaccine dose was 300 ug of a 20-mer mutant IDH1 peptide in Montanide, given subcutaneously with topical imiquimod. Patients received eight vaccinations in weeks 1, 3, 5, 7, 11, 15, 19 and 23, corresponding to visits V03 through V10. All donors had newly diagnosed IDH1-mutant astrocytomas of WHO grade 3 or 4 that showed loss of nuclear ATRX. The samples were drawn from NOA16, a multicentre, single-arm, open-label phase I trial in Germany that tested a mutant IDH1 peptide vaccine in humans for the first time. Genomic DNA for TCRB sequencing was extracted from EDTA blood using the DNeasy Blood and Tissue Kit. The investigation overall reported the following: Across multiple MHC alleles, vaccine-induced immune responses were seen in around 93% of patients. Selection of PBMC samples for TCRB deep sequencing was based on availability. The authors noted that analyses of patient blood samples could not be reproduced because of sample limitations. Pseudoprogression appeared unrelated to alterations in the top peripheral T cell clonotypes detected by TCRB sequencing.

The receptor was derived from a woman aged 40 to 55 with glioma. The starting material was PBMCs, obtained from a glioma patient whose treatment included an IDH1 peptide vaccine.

The sequenced DNA: TGTGCCAGCTCACCGGCGGGGGCGCTTGGGGCCAACGTCCTGACTTTC. Translated, this is CASSPAGALGANVLTF. The sequence links TRBV18 to TRBJ2-6; D gene: possibly TRBD2, on 7 matching bases. Via the germline V gene, CDR1 is KGHSH and CDR2 LQKENI. Deletion took 3 bases off V and 3 bases off J, with a span of 12 bases between the germline ends. The CDR3, cysteine through phenylalanine, is 16 amino acids long. Solely the CDR3 DNA is kept, with 48 bases framed from the first base.